This is a list of T cell receptor beta chains from one sample in a study of cytomegalovirus exposure and HLA in healthy donors. Data came from immunoSEQ multiplex PCR; TCRdb stores just in-frame clones and leaves some out. Here the sample spans roughly 100,000 clones, around 60% being singletons. The specimen was PBMCs. The receptors derive from a man in his 60s in good health and CMV-seronegative. The CDR3 runs from the conserved cysteine through the conserved F or W. Fields, in order: V gene, D gene, clone size, J gene, CDR3 DNA, CDR3 protein. A D gene is named only where the DNA matches it firmly. Rows may omit the clone size; those that give it use once, few, many or a size class.

>TRBV6-5|TRBD1|-|TRBJ2-2
TGTGCCAGCAGCGGACAGGGGAACACCGGGGAGCTGTTTTTT
CASSGQGNTGELFF
>TRBV5-1|TRBD2|once|TRBJ2-1
TGCGCCAGCAGCTTGGAGAGCGGGGGGGCCTATGAGCAGTTCTTC
CASSLESGGAYEQFF
>TRBV5-1|TRBD2|few|TRBJ2-7
TGCGCCAGCCAAACAGCGGGGGGTGGCTACGAGCAGTACTTC
CASQTAGGGYEQYF
>TRBV7-9|-|few|TRBJ2-3
TGTGCCAGCAGCTTAAGCCTAGCGAAGGGTACGCAGTATTTT
CASSLSLAKGTQYF
>TRBV6-5|-|-|TRBJ1-2
TGTGCCAGCAGTGAAGGGGCAGGCAACTATGGCTACACCTTC
CASSEGAGNYGYTF
>TRBV25-1|-|few|TRBJ1-4
TGTGCCAGCAGCAGTTGGAGCCACGGGTATGAAAAACTGTTTTTT
CASSSWSHGYEKLFF
>TRBV19|TRBD1|-|TRBJ1-2
TGTGCCAGTAGTAGTACAGGGGGCCTTTGGGATGGCTACACCTTC
CASSSTGGLWDGYTF
>TRBV10-3|TRBD1|once|TRBJ1-5
TGTGCCATCAGTGCGGACAGGGGTAGCAATCAGCCCCAGCATTTT
CAISADRGSNQPQHF
>TRBV5-1|-|-|TRBJ1-1
TGCGCCAGCAGCTTGGAACAGCCCATGAGCACTGAAGCTTTCTTT
CASSLEQPMSTEAFF
>TRBV28|-|-|TRBJ2-2
TGTGCCAGCAGCCCTCCTGTCGGGGAGCTGTTTTTT
CASSPPVGELFF
>TRBV6-5|-|few|TRBJ1-2
TGTGCCAGCAGTTACTCACAGCAGGGTACTGGCTACACCTTC
CASSYSQQGTGYTF
>TRBV27|-|-|TRBJ2-1
TGTGCCAGCAGTTCACCCGAGGAAATCTCCTACAATGAGCAGTTCTTC
CASSSPEEISYNEQFF
>TRBV7-7|TRBD1|-|TRBJ1-2
TGTGCCAGCAGCCTGGGACAGCTCTTAGATGGCTACACCTTC
CASSLGQLLDGYTF
>TRBV19|TRBD1|few|TRBJ2-1
TGTGCCAGTAGTACGGACAGGGGAGGCTACAATGAGCAGTTCTTC
CASSTDRGGYNEQFF
>TRBV7-2|-|few|TRBJ2-1
TGTGCCAGCAGCTTACAGGCCCTTTCGTTCTTC
CASSLQALSFF
>TRBV5-6|TRBD1|-|TRBJ1-2
TGTGCCAGCAGCCCCCGTATCTCCAGGGGGGATGGCTACACCTTC
CASSPRISRGDGYTF
>TRBV7-6|-|-|TRBJ2-2
TGTGCCAGCAGCTTATCCTCCAGGGGGGCGGCCGGGGAGCTGTTTTTT
CASSLSSRGAAGELFF
>TRBV6-5|TRBD1|many|TRBJ1-4
TGTGCCAGCAGTTGGGGACAGAACAATGAAAAACTGTTTTTT
CASSWGQNNEKLFF
>TRBV2|-|-|TRBJ2-7
TGTGCCAGCAGTGAAAGGGTAAGGGCAGGGGCAAACGAGCAGTACTTC
CASSERVRAGANEQYF
>TRBV2|TRBD2|-|TRBJ2-1
TGTGCCAGCAGTGGTAACCAGCGGGGGGGCCGCTCCTACAATGAGCAGTTCTTC
CASSGNQRGGRSYNEQFF
>TRBV4-1|TRBD1|-|TRBJ1-2
TGCGCCAGCAGCCACCTACAGGGACAGGGCTCCTATGGCTACACCTTC
CASSHLQGQGSYGYTF
>TRBV5-5|TRBD2|few|TRBJ2-1
TGTGCCAGCAGCTTACAGACTAGCATGCTTTTGCATGAGCAGTTCTTC
CASSLQTSMLLHEQFF
>TRBV5-4|-|once|TRBJ2-5
TGTGCCAGCAGCTTGGTACAGCAAGAGACCCAGTACTTC
CASSLVQQETQYF
>TRBV7-9|-|once|TRBJ2-5
TGTGCCAGCAGCAATGACAGGCTTTGGGGGGAGACCCAGTACTTC
CASSNDRLWGETQYF
>TRBV2|TRBD1|-|TRBJ1-5
TGTGCCAGCAGTGAATTCGGGACAGGGGCGACCAATCAGCCCCAGCATTTT
CASSEFGTGATNQPQHF
>TRBV7-9|-|few|TRBJ2-4
TGTGCCAGCAGCATCATGGGCAGGGGTGACATTCAGTACTTC
CASSIMGRGDIQYF
>TRBV7-8|-|once|TRBJ2-7
TGTGCCAGCAGCTTACAGGGAACCTACGAGCAGTACTTC
CASSLQGTYEQYF
>TRBV7-2|TRBD2|-|TRBJ2-3
TGTGCCAGCAGCTCTTCGACTAGCGGGACGGGCACAGATACGCAGTATTTT
CASSSSTSGTGTDTQYF
>TRBV12-5|-|-|TRBJ2-7
TGTGCTAGTGGTTTGGGTCTTTACTACGAGCAGTACTTC
CASGLGLYYEQYF
>TRBV9|TRBD1|few|TRBJ1-1
TGTGCCAGCAGCGTAGCTCCTGGACAGGGGTATGAAGCTTTCTTT
CASSVAPGQGYEAFF
>TRBV2|-|few|TRBJ2-1
TGTGCCAGCAGTCAGACAGAGTTTTACAATGAGCAGTTCTTC
CASSQTEFYNEQFF
>TRBV9|-|few|TRBJ2-5
TGTGCCAGCAGCGTAGCGGAGACCCAGTACTTC
CASSVAETQYF
>TRBV27|-|-|TRBJ2-7
TGTGCCAGCAGTGGAAGGGGCTACGAGCAGTACTTC
CASSGRGYEQYF
>TRBV2|-|-|TRBJ1-2
TGTGCCAGCAGTGTTTTGGGCAGGGTAAACTATGGCTACACCTTC
CASSVLGRVNYGYTF
>TRBV7-9|-|-|TRBJ1-4
TGTGCCAGCAGCTTACAGGGAGGAAAACTGTTTTTT
CASSLQGGKLFF
>TRBV6-5|-|-|TRBJ1-5
TGTGCCAGCAGGGCCGGAGGGGTCAATCAGCCCCAGCATTTT
CASRAGGVNQPQHF
>TRBV4-2|-|-|TRBJ2-3
TGTGCCAGCAGCCAAGATTCCCACAGGCCAGATACGCAGTATTTT
CASSQDSHRPDTQYF
>TRBV30|-|-|TRBJ2-1
TGTGCCTGGAGTGCCCCACCCCGGGGCTCCTACAATGAGCAGTTCTTC
CAWSAPPRGSYNEQFF
>TRBV18|TRBD1|-|TRBJ1-1
TGTGCCAGCTCACCCCGCCCTGGACAATCGACAGGGAAAGGCGCTGAAGCTTTCTTT
CASSPRPGQSTGKGAEAFF
>TRBV9|TRBD1|-|TRBJ2-3
TGTGCCAGCAGCGTAGAGAGGGGGACAGGGGGCGTCAGCACAGATACGCAGTATTTT
CASSVERGTGGVSTDTQYF
>TRBV25-1|-|-|TRBJ2-7
TGTGCCAGCAGTGCGCCAGGGGTCGTCTACGAGCAGTACTTC
CASSAPGVVYEQYF
>TRBV5-1|-|-|TRBJ1-5
TGCGCCAGCAGCCCTCGGGGAGGGAGCAATCAGCCCCAGCATTTT
CASSPRGGSNQPQHF
>TRBV5-6|TRBD1|-|TRBJ1-2
TGTGCCAGCAGCTCTCTTAGCTCAGGGGGAACAATCTATGGCTACACCTTC
CASSSLSSGGTIYGYTF
>TRBV19|-|-|TRBJ2-7
TGTGCCAGTAGAAAAATCGCCCAGGGGAGCTCCTACGAGCAGTACTTC
CASRKIAQGSSYEQYF
>TRBV15|-|once|TRBJ2-1
TGTGCCACCAGCAGAGATGCACGGACTCTATACAATGAGCAGTTCTTC
CATSRDARTLYNEQFF
>TRBV28|TRBD1|few|TRBJ1-4
TGTGCCAGCAGCCGAGACAGGGGCCCGGATGAAAAACTGTTTTTT
CASSRDRGPDEKLFF
>TRBV19|TRBD2|-|TRBJ2-3
TGTGCCAGTAGCACCACTCCCGGGGGGACCACAGATACGCAGTATTTT
CASSTTPGGTTDTQYF
>TRBV7-9|-|-|TRBJ1-4
TGTGCCAGCAGCTTACTGCAGGGCGCCGAAAAACTGTTTTTT
CASSLLQGAEKLFF
>TRBV5-4|TRBD2|few|TRBJ2-4
TGTGCCAGCAGCACGGGACTAGCGGGGGGGGGAAACATTCAGTACTTC
CASSTGLAGGGNIQYF
>TRBV29-1|-|-|TRBJ2-5
TGCAGCGTTGGGGCAGGCCAAGAGACCCAGTACTTC
CSVGAGQETQYF
>TRBV7-9|TRBD2|few|TRBJ2-7
TGTGCCAGCAACCGGGGAGCGGGAGATGTCGACGAGCAGTACTTC
CASNRGAGDVDEQYF
>TRBV5-4|-|-|TRBJ2-1
TGTGCCAGCAGCCTTGGAGGGGGAGGGTACAATGAGCAGTTCTTC
CASSLGGGGYNEQFF
>TRBV5-1|-|few|TRBJ1-1
TGCGCCAGCAGCGCACTCCAGGGCTCAGCTTTCTTT
CASSALQGSAFF
>TRBV27|TRBD2|-|TRBJ2-7
TGTGCCAGCAGTTTAAAAGACGGTCCCACTAGCGGGAACTACGAGCAGTACTTC
CASSLKDGPTSGNYEQYF
>TRBV7-3|TRBD1|-|TRBJ1-1
TGTGCCAGCAGCAAAGGGGCGACAGGGCCACTCGCGAACACTGAAGCTTTCTTT
CASSKGATGPLANTEAFF
>TRBV10-3|TRBD2|-|TRBJ2-1
TGTGCCATCAGTGAGTCTAGCGGGGGCACCTACAATGAGCAGTTCTTC
CAISESSGGTYNEQFF
>TRBV11-3|-|-|TRBJ2-5
TGTGCCAGCAGCTTAGGGCAGGAGACCCAGTACTTC
CASSLGQETQYF
>TRBV6-5|-|-|TRBJ1-6
TGTGCCAGCAGTTACGGGGGCAGCTCCTATAATTCACCCCTCCACTTT
CASSYGGSSYNSPLHF
>TRBV5-1|TRBD1|-|TRBJ2-2
TGCGCCAGCAGCTTAACAGGGGGTGACACCGGGGAGCTGTTTTTT
CASSLTGGDTGELFF